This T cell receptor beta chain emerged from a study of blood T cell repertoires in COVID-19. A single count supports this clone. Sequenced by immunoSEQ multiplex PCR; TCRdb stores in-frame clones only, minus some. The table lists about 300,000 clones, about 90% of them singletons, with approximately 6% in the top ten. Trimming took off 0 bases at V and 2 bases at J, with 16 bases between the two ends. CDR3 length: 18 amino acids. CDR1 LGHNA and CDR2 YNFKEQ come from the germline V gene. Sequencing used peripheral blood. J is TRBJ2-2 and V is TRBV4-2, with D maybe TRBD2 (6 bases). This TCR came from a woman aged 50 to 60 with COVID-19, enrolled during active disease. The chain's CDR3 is CASSQDIGGARNTGELFF. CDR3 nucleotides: TGTGCCAGCAGCCAAGATATCGGCGGGGCGCGCAACACCGGGGAGCTGTTTTTT.